This section outlines one TCR beta chain sequence together with its context. Measured with immunoSEQ multiplex PCR; TCRdb has only the in-frame clones, and not every one. Of 60,000 or so clones in the sample, about 90% are singletons; the top ten hold roughly 4.8%. In germline, CDR1 is SQVTM, CDR2 ANQGSEA. CDR3 length equals 13 residues. Trimming cost V 3 bases and J 4 bases, with 13 bases left between them. This sample was taken from a study of OX40 agonist ivuxolimab in advanced cancers. This material consisted of CD4+ or CD8+ T cells sorted from blood, taken in a trial of the OX40 agonist ivuxolimab. The sequence derives from an adult with an advanced solid tumor such as melanoma, head and neck, liver or kidney cancer. The chain couples TRBV29-1 to TRBJ2-7, with TRBD2 as a possible D gene (6 bases). The DNA of the CDR3 is TGCAGCGTTGACGGGGACGGACTATACGAGCAGTACTTC. Protein sequence: CSVDGDGLYEQYF.